Sequencing of this T cell receptor beta chain was carried out in a study of T cells after yellow fever vaccination. The study's findings and limits: Re-detected after boosting: most primary clones, 96% of CD4 and roughly 90% of CD8. The secondary response peaked faster, at day 5 versus 15, but was weaker.

Notes on this clonotype: Its antigen is unknown.

TCRdb reanalysed the 5' RACE reads using MiXCR and keeps one entry per CDR3 protein. The table lists tens of thousands of distinct CDR3 sequences, approximately 7% of them singletons. This CDR3 comprises 17 residues. Looked up from germline, CDR1 is LGHNA and CDR2 is YNFKEQ. V was pared by 1 base and J by 0 bases, with 14 bases between. The chain carries TRBV4-2 and TRBJ2-3; D is unresolved. This TCR was recovered from a young man who received the YFV17D yellow fever vaccine. Specimen: CD8+ T cells sorted from PBMCs, collected about 5 days after the first yellow fever vaccination. CDR3: CASSQAWPEPSTDTQYF. The CDR3 DNA sequence: TGTGCCAGCAGCCAAGCTTGGCCGGAGCCTAGCACAGATACGCAGTATTTT.